This entry is about one T cell receptor (beta chain). Its antigen is still unknown. 5'RACE template switching generated TCR cDNA, adding a universal primer site and UMIs. TCRdb reanalysed the 5' RACE reads using MiXCR and keeps one entry per CDR3 protein. The sample includes about 580,000 distinct CDR3 sequences, around a sixth of them seen just once. This sample stems from a study of T cells after yellow fever vaccination. Overall study results and limits: The presence of abundant clonotypes contaminating from the bulk population was possible in FACS-sorted repertoires. The CD4 compartment and the CD8 compartment contained a small share of clonotypes in common.

In germline, CDR1 is LGHNA, CDR2 YNFKEQ. V shed 0 bases and J 2 bases; nucleotides not matched to a gene: 6. This CDR3 is 17 amino acids long. The chain couples TRBV4-2 to TRBJ2-1; 8 bases line up with TRBD2. This TCR came from a man between 18 and 29 years old who received the YFV17D yellow fever vaccine. Sequenced here: PBMCs, sampled 5 to 6 days after the first yellow fever vaccination. CDR3 sequence: CASSQDGAGGPYNEQFF. The CDR3 DNA follows: TGTGCCAGCAGCCAAGATGGCGCGGGGGGCCCCTACAATGAGCAGTTCTTC.